This T cell receptor (beta chain) was profiled in a study of T cells expressing NK-cell markers. The germline gives CDR1 SEHNR, CDR2 FQNEAQ (reference sequence). CDR3 length: 14 amino acids. TCRdb reanalyzed the 5' RACE reads and collapses them to one entry per CDR3 protein, without DNA. The sample holds 350,000 to 500,000 distinct CDR3 sequences. The source of this sequence is a woman aged 18 to 75 in good health. The sequenced sample consisted of blood T cells: a sorted CD56 or NKG2C T cell subset, CD4+ or CD8+ T cells, or bulk PBMC T cells (not recorded which). The chain uses TRBV7-9 and TRBJ2-1; the TCRdb D gene call, TRBD2, has no DNA to confirm it. The CDR3 loop is CASRGQAGYNEQFF. The full variable domain, rest sourced from reference TRBV7-9 and TRBJ2-1, is DTGVSQNPRHKITKRGQNVTFRCDPISEHNRLYWYRQTLGQGPEFLTYFQNEAQLEKSRLLSDRFSAERPKGSFSTLEIQRTEQGDSAMYLCASRGQAGYNEQFFGPGTRLTVL.